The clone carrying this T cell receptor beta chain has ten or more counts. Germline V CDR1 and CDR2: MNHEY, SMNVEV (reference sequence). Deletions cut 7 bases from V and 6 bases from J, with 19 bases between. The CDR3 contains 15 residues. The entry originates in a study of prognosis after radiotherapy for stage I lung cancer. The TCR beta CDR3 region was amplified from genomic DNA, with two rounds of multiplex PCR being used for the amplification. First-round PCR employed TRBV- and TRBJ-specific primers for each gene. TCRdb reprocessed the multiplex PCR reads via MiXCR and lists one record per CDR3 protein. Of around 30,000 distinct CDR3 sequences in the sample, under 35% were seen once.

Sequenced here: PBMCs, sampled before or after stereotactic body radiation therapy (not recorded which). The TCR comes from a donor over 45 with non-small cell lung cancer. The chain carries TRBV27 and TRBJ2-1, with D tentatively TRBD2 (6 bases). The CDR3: CASMKVLAFINEQFF. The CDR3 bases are TGTGCCAGCATGAAGGTCCTAGCGTTCATCAATGAGCAGTTCTTC.